This T cell receptor (beta chain) was captured by sequencing in a study of cytomegalovirus exposure and HLA in healthy donors. Study-wide findings and caveats: Common viral pathogens seemed, in a later analysis, to connect with several of the most significant clusters. Researchers counted over 150 TCR beta chains as cytomegalovirus-associated. Analyzed later, most CMV-associated TCR beta chains appeared HLA-restricted. Earlier analysis found most TCR beta V segments productive about 87% or about 30% of the time.

Amplification used 60 Vbeta primers and 13 Jbeta primers. Measured with immunoSEQ multiplex PCR; TCRdb has only the in-frame clones, and not every one. The sample includes more than 100,000 clones, about 62% of them seen just once. The CDR3 runs to 15 residues. V shed 4 bases, J shed 1 base, and the junction held 5 bases outside the gene matches. The V gene's germline CDR1 is MNHNS and CDR2 SASEGT. As regards this clone: The antigen is undetermined.

This TCR was recovered from a woman in her thirties or forties in good health and CMV-seropositive. This sequence joins TRBV6-1 and TRBJ2-5; 8 positions agree with TRBD2. Sequencing input: PBMCs. The CDR3 region has the DNA TGTGCCAGCAGTGTTTTGCGGGGGGCCCAAGAGACCCAGTACTTC. The encoded protein is CASSVLRGAQETQYF.